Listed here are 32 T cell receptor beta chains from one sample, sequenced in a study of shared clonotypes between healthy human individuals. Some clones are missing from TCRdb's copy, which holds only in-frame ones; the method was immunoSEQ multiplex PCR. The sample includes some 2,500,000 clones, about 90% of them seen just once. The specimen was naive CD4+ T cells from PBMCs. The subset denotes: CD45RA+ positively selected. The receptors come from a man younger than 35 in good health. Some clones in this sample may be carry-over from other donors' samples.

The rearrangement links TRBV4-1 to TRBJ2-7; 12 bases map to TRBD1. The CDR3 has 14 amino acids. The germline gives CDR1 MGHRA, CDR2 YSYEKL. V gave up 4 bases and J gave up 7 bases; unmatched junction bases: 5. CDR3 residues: CASSRDRGRGEQYF. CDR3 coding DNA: TGCGCCAGCAGCCGGGACAGGGGGCGCGGAGAGCAGTACTTC.

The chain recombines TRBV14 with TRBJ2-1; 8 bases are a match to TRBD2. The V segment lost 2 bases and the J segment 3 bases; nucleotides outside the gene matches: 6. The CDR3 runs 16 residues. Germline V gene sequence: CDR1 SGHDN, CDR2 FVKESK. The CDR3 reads CASSQSGRAHYNEQFF. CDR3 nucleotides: TGTGCCAGCAGCCAATCCGGGAGGGCGCACTACAATGAGCAGTTCTTC.

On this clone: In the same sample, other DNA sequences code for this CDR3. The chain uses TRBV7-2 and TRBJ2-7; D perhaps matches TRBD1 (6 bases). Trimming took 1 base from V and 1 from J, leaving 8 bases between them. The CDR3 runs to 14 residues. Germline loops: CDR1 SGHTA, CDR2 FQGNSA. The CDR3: CASSLEGGSYEQYF. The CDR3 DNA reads TGTGCCAGCAGCTTAGAAGGGGGATCCTACGAGCAGTACTTC.

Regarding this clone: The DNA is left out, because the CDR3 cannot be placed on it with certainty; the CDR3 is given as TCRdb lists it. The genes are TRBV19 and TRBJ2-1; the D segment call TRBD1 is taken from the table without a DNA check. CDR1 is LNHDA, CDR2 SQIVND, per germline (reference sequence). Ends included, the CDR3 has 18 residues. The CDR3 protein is CASTSGQGRPDRRGEQFF.

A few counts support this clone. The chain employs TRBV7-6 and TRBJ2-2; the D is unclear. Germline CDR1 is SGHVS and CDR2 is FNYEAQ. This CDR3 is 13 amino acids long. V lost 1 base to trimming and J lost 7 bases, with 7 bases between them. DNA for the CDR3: TGTGCCAGCAGCTTAGGTTCCTTCGGGGAGCTGTTTTTT. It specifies CASSLGSFGELFF.

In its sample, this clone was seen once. The chain's CDR3 is CATIKGATNEKLFF. CDR3 coding DNA: TGTGCCACTATAAAGGGAGCAACTAATGAAAAACTGTTTTTT. This chain connects TRBV6-6 to TRBJ1-4; D uncertain. CDR3 length: 14 residues. V was trimmed by 10 bases and J by 0 bases, leaving 12 bases between them. Germline lookup yields CDR1 MNHNY and CDR2 SVGAGI (reference sequence).

CDR3 DNA sequence: TGTGCCAGCAGCTTATTAGCGGGAGCCCAGTTCTTC. Translation gives CASSLLAGAQFF. The chain links TRBV7-9 to TRBJ2-1, with 9 bases identical to TRBD2. J lost 13 bases, V lost 2 bases, and 3 bases had no gene match. The CDR3 contains 12 residues. CDR1 and CDR2 (germline): SEHNR, FQNEAQ (reference sequence).

The CDR3 DNA follows: TGTGCCAGTAGTAGGTCGGGCAGCCTCACGGGCGAAGCTTTCTTT. The encoded protein is CASSRSGSLTGEAFF. The V call is TRBV19, the J call TRBJ1-1; D is uncertain. Trimming pared 4 bases from V and 8 bases from J, leaving 20 bases between. Germline CDR1 LNHDA, CDR2 SQIVND (reference sequence). CDR3 length equals 15 residues.

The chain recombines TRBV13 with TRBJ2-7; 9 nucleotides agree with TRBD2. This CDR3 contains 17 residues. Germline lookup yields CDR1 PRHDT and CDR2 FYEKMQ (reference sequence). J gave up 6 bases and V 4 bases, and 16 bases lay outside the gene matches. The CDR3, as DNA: TGTGCCAGCAGCTCACGGGGCCGGCGGGAGGGCTTATCCGAGCAGTACTTC. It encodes CASSSRGRREGLSEQYF.

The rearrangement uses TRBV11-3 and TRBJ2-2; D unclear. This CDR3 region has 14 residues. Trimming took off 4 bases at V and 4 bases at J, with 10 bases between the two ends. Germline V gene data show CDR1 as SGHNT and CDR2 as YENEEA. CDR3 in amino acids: CASSSPSGTGELFF. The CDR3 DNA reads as TGTGCCAGCAGCTCCCCGTCCGGCACCGGGGAGCTGTTTTTT.

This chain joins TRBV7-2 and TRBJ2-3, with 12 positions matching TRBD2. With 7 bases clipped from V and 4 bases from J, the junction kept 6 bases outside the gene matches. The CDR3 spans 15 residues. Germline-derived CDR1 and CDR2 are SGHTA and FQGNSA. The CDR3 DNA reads TGTGCCAGCACCCTAGCGGGAGGGGAGGCAGATACGCAGTATTTT. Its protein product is CASTLAGGEADTQYF.

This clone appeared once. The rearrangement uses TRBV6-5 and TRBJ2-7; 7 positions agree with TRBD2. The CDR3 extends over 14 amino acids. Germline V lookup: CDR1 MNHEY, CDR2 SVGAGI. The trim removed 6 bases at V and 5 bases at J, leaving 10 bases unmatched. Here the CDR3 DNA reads TGTGCCAGCAGCTCGACTAGCCTCAAGAACGAGCAGTACTTC. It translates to CASSSTSLKNEQYF.

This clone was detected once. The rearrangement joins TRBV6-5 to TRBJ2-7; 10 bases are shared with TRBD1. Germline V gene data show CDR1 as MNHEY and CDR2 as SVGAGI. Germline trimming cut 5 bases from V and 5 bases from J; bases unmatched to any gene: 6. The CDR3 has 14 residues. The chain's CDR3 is CASSPRQGADEQYF. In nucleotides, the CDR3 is TGTGCCAGCAGTCCAAGACAGGGGGCGGACGAGCAGTACTTC.

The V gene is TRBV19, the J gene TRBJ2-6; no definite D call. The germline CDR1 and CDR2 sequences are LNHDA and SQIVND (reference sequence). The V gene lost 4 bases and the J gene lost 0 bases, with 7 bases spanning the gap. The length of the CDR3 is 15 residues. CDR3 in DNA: TGTGCCAGTAGTACAACACTCTCTGGGGCCAACGTCCTGACTTTC. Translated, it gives CASSTTLSGANVLTF. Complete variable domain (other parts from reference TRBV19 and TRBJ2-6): DGGITQSPKYLFRKEGQNVTLSCEQNLNHDAMYWYRQDPGQGLRLIYYSQIVNDFQKGDIAEGYSVSREKKESFPLTVTSAQKNPTAFYLCASSTTLSGANVLTFGAGSRLTVL.

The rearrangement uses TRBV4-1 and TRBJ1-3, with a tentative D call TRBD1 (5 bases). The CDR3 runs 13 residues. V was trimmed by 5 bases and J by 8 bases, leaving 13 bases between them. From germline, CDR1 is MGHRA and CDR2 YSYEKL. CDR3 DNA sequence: TGCGCCAGCAGCGTGGGGACCGGCGACACCATATATTTT. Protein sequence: CASSVGTGDTIYF.

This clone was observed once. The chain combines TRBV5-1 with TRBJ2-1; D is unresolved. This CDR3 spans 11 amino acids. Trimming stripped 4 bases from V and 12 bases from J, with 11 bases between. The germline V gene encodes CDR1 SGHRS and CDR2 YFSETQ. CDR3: CASSLEGWQFF. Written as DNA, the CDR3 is TGCGCCAGCAGCCTGGAAGGATGGCAGTTCTTC.

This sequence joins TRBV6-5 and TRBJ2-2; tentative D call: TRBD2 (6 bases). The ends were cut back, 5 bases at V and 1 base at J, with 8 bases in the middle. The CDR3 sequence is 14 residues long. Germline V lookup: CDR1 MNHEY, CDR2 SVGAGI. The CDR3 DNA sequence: TGTGCCAGCAGTGGGGGACTGAACACCGGGGAGCTGTTTTTT. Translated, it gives CASSGGLNTGELFF.

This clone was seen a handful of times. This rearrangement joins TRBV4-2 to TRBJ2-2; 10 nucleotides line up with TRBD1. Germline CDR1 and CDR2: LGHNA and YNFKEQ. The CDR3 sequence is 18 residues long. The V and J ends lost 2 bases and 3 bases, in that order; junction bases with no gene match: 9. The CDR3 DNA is TGTGCCAGCAGCCAACAGCGGAGGGGACAGGGGTACACCGGGGAGCTGTTTTTT. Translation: CASSQQRRGQGYTGELFF.

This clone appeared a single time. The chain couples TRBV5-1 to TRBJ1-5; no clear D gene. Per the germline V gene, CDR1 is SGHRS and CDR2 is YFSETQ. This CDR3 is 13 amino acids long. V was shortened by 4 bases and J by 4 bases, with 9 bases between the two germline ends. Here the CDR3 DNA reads TGCGCCAGCAGCCCTTCCCCGAATCAGCCCCAGCATTTT. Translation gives CASSPSPNQPQHF.

For the CDR3, the DNA is TGTGCCAGCATCAAGGGGCTTGAAGCTTTCTTT. This gives the protein CASIKGLEAFF. The chain combines TRBV6-6 with TRBJ1-1; maybe TRBD1 (5 bases). This CDR3 region has 11 residues. In germline, CDR1 is MNHNY, CDR2 SVGAGI (reference sequence). V was pared by 7 bases and J by 7 bases, with 10 bases between.

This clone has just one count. CDR3 in amino acids: CASRQGRQPQHF. The CDR3 DNA follows: TGTGCCAGTAGACAGGGAAGACAGCCCCAGCATTTT. This chain links TRBV6-1 with TRBJ1-5, with 7 bases lining up with TRBD1. The V segment lost 9 bases and the J segment 7 bases; nucleotides outside the gene matches: 6. The CDR3 is made up of 12 amino acids. Germline lookup yields CDR1 MNHNS and CDR2 SASEGT.

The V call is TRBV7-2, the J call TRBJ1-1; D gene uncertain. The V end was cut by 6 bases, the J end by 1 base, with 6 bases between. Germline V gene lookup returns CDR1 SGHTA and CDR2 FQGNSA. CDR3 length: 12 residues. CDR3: CASRLRNTEAFF. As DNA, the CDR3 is TGTGCCAGCAGGCTCCGGAACACTGAAGCTTTCTTT.

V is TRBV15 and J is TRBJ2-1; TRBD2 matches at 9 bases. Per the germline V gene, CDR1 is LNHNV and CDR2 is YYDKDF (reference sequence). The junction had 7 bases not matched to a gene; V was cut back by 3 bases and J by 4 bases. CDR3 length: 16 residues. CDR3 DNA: TGTGCCACCAGCAGTGAACTAGCGGGTTTGTACAATGAGCAGTTCTTC. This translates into CATSSELAGLYNEQFF. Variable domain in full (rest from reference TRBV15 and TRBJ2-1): DAMVIQNPRYQVTQFGKPVTLSCSQTLNHNVMYWYQQKSSQAPKLLFHYYDKDFNNEADTPDNFQSRRPNTSFCFLDIRSPGLGDTAMYLCATSSELAGLYNEQFFGPGTRLTVL.

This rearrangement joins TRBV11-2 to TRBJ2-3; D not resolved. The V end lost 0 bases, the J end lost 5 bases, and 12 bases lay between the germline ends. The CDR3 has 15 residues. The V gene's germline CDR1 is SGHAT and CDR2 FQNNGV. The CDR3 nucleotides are TGTGCCAGCAGCTTAGATCTTGGACCTCAAGATACGCAGTATTTT. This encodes CASSLDLGPQDTQYF.

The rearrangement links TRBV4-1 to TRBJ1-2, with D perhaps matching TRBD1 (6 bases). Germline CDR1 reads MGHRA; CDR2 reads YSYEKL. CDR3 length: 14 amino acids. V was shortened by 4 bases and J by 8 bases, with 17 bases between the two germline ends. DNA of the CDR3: TGCGCCAGCAGCCCCCCGACAGGCGGCGTGGGCTACACCTTC. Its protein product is CASSPPTGGVGYTF.

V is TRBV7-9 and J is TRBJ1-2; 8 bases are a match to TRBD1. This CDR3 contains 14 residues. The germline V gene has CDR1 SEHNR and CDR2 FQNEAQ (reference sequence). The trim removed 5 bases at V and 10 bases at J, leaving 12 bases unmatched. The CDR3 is CASSVPTGVDDYTF. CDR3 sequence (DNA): TGTGCCAGCAGCGTACCGACAGGGGTAGACGACTACACCTTC.

The DNA for the CDR3 is TGTGCCAGCAGCGTGGCCATAGGACTAGCGGGCGTCCAAGAGACCCAGTACTTC. Its translation is CASSVAIGLAGVQETQYF. The V and J genes are TRBV9 and TRBJ2-5, with TRBD2 matching 11 bases. V dropped 2 bases and J dropped 1; count of bases not matched to a gene: 10. The germline V gene encodes CDR1 SGDLS and CDR2 YYNGEE. The CDR3 covers 18 residues.

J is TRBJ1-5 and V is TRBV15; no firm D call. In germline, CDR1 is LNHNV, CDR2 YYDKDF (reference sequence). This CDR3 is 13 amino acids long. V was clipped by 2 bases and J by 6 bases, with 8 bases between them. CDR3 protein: CATSRQAGQPQHF. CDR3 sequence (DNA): TGTGCCACCAGCAGACAGGCGGGTCAGCCCCAGCATTTT. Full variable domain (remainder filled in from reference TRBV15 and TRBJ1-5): DAMVIQNPRYQVTQFGKPVTLSCSQTLNHNVMYWYQQKSSQAPKLLFHYYDKDFNNEADTPDNFQSRRPNTSFCFLDIRSPGLGDTAMYLCATSRQAGQPQHFGDGTRLSIL.

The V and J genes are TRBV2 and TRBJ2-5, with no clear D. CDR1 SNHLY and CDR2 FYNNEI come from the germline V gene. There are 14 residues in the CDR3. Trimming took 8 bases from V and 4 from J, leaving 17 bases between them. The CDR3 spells CASLWTNSLETQYF. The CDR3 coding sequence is TGTGCCAGCCTCTGGACGAATTCTCTAGAGACCCAGTACTTC.

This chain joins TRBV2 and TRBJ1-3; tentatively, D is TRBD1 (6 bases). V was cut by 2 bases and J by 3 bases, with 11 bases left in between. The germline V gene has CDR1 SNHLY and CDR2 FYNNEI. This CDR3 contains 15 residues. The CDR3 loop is CASSERGASGNTIYF. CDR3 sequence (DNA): TGTGCCAGCAGTGAAAGGGGGGCGAGTGGAAACACCATATATTTT.

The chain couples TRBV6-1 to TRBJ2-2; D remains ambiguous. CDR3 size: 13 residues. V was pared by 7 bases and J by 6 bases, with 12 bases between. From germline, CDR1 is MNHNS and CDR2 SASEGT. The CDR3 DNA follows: TGTGCCAGCACTCCCGTCAGCCCCGGGGAGCTGTTTTTT. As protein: CASTPVSPGELFF.

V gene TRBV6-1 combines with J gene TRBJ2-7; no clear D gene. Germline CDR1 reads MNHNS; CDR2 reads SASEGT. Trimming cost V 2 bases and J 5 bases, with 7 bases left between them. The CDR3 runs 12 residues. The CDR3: CASSESRDEQYF. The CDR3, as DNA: TGTGCCAGCAGTGAATCTAGGGACGAGCAGTACTTC.